The 10 T cell receptor beta chains in this list originate from one sample, sequenced in a study of blood T cell repertoires in COVID-19. The method was immunoSEQ multiplex PCR; TCRdb's version includes in-frame clones alone and lacks a portion of them. The sample has about 250,000 clones; 70% to 90% are singletons. The source material was peripheral blood. The receptors stem from a woman aged 25 to 39 with active or convalescent COVID-19.

This chain joins TRBV2 and TRBJ2-7; D might be TRBD1 (6 bases). The CDR3 length is 13 residues. Germline V gene lookup returns CDR1 SNHLY and CDR2 FYNNEI. V lost 6 bases and J 2 bases, leaving 11 bases between the germline ends. The CDR3 reads CASSRTATYEQYF. The DNA of the CDR3 is TGTGCCAGCAGCCGGACAGCGACCTACGAGCAGTACTTC.

The chain links TRBV7-9 to TRBJ2-3; tentatively, D is TRBD2 (5 bases). Trimming pared 3 bases from V and 4 bases from J, leaving 8 bases between. This CDR3 has 13 amino acids. Germline loops: CDR1 SEHNR, CDR2 FQNEAQ (reference sequence). Written as DNA, the CDR3 is TGTGCCAGCAGCTTGGACTTCGCAGATACGCAGTATTTT. This sequence encodes CASSLDFADTQYF.

This clone was observed a handful of times. The CDR3 protein is CASSLDDSDEQYF. The CDR3 DNA sequence: TGCGCCAGCAGCTTGGATGATTCGGACGAGCAGTACTTC. This chain uses TRBV5-1 with TRBJ2-7; D ambiguous. The CDR3 extends over 13 amino acids. The V and J ends lost 0 bases and 5 bases respectively, with 9 bases between them. Germline lookup yields CDR1 SGHRS and CDR2 YFSETQ. Together with reference TRBV5-1 and TRBJ2-7, the CDR3 gives the full variable domain: KAGVTQTPRYLIKTRGQQVTLSCSPISGHRSVSWYQQTPGQGLQFLFEYFSETQRNKGNFPGRFSGRQFSNSRSEMNVSTLELGDSALYLCASSLDDSDEQYFGPGTRLTVT.

This clone was found a few times. CDR3 in DNA: TGTGCCAGCAGTTACGACAGGGACACTGAAGCTTTCTTT. As protein: CASSYDRDTEAFF. The chain carries TRBV6-2 or TRBV6-3 and TRBJ1-1; TRBD1 aligns across 7 bases. Germline assignment: CDR1 MNHEY and CDR2 SVGEGT. The J segment lost 3 bases and the V segment lost 2 bases, leaving 0 bases of the junction unmatched. The CDR3 spans 13 residues.

CDR3 DNA: TGTGCCAGCAGTGGGACTAGCGGGGGGACCACCGGGGAGCTGTTTTTT. Its protein is CASSGTSGGTTGELFF. V usage is TRBV2 and J usage is TRBJ2-2, with TRBD2 identical over 14 bases. With V trimmed by 4 bases and J by 4 bases, 2 bases remained unmatched. The CDR3 is 16 residues long. Germline lookup yields CDR1 SNHLY and CDR2 FYNNEI.

The chain joins TRBV5-4 to TRBJ2-7, with TRBD1 matching over 10 bases. CDR1 SGHNT and CDR2 YYREEE come from the germline V gene (reference sequence). After removal of 3 bases from V and 3 bases from J, the junction contained 6 bases not matched to a gene. The CDR3 runs 15 residues. The DNA for the CDR3 is TGTGCCAGCAGCTCGTCCGGGACAGGGGTCTACGAGCAGTACTTC. It encodes CASSSSGTGVYEQYF.

The chain employs TRBV6-1 and TRBJ1-1; TRBD1 agrees at 7 bases. The CDR3 covers 13 residues. Trimming removed 3 bases from V and 11 bases from J; junction bases left unmatched: 9. Germline loops: CDR1 MNHNS, CDR2 SASEGT. Here the CDR3 DNA reads TGTGCCAGCAGTGAGGGACAGTACTTGATTGCTTTCTTT. Its protein is CASSEGQYLIAFF.

The rearrangement links TRBV10-1 to TRBJ2-1; a weak D match, TRBD2 (5 bases). The CDR3 has 15 amino acids. Trimming removed 8 bases at V and 0 bases at J, with 14 bases between. Per germline, CDR1 WNHNN and CDR2 SYGVQD (reference sequence). DNA for the CDR3: TGCGCCAGCCCCCCCCCGGGGAACTCCTACAATGAGCAGTTCTTC. Its translation: CASPPPGNSYNEQFF.

V and J are TRBV2 and TRBJ2-5, with 12 bases aligning to TRBD2. CDR3 length: 15 amino acids. V lost 6 bases and J lost 1; bases outside the gene matches: 3. Germline V gene sequence: CDR1 SNHLY, CDR2 FYNNEI. The CDR3 DNA reads as TGTGCCAGCAGACTAGCGGGGGGCTTCCAAGAGACCCAGTACTTC. Protein: CASRLAGGFQETQYF.

The CDR3 nucleotides are TGTGCCACCAGCATGCGGGTTGTAGCAGATACGCAGTATTTT. Its protein is CATSMRVVADTQYF. The J gene is TRBJ2-3, the V gene TRBV15, with D perhaps matching TRBD2 (5 bases). Germline V CDR1 and CDR2: LNHNV, YYDKDF (reference sequence). The CDR3 sequence is 14 residues long. Trimming cost V 4 bases and J 4 bases, with 12 bases left between them.